What follows are 11 T cell receptor beta chains derived from one specimen sequenced in a study of blood T cell repertoires in COVID-19. Sequencing was performed with immunoSEQ multiplex PCR; in TCRdb, only in-frame clones are kept and a portion is missing. Of approximately 160,000 clones in the sample, 70% to 85% are singletons; the top ten hold roughly 1.2%. What was sequenced was peripheral blood. The receptor source for this set is a man in his 60s who had recovered from COVID-19.

The gene calls are TRBV30 and TRBJ2-7; 8 bases are a match to TRBD2. J lost 1 base, V lost 4 bases, and 9 bases had no gene match. From germline, CDR1 is GTSNPN and CDR2 SVGIG (reference sequence). This CDR3 spans 15 amino acids. The CDR3, as DNA: TGTGCCTGGATCGCCGGGGGGGCCGGATCCTACGAGCAGTACTTC. This codes for CAWIAGGAGSYEQYF.

The chain has TRBV28 and TRBJ1-3, with D perhaps TRBD1 (6 bases). The CDR3 has 15 amino acids. Germline assignment: CDR1 MDHEN and CDR2 SYDVKM. V lost 3 bases, J lost 2 bases, and 11 bases lay in between. The CDR3 reads CASSFNPGAGNTIYF. As DNA, the CDR3 is TGTGCCAGCAGTTTTAATCCAGGGGCTGGAAACACCATATATTTT.

This rearrangement joins TRBV9 to TRBJ1-5; TRBD1 matches 8 bases. V trimming: 0 bases; J trimming: 2 bases; junction bases outside the gene matches: 7. This CDR3 has 17 residues. Looked up from germline, CDR1 is SGDLS and CDR2 is YYNGEE. CDR3 DNA sequence: TGTGCCAGCAGCGTAGATGACAGGGGCCACGGCAATCAGCCCCAGCATTTT. Amino acid sequence: CASSVDDRGHGNQPQHF. Combining the CDR3 with reference TRBV9 and TRBJ1-5 gives the whole variable domain DSGVTQTPKHLITATGQRVTLRCSPRSGDLSVYWYQQSLDQGLQFLIQYYNGEERAKGNILERFSAQQFPDLHSELNLSSLELGDSALYFCASSVDDRGHGNQPQHFGDGTRLSIL.

The chain has TRBV19 and TRBJ1-5, with TRBD1 matching over 10 bases. The CDR3 length is 13 residues. The ends lost 9 bases at V and 4 bases at J; junction bases unmatched: 3. Germline CDR1 reads LNHDA; CDR2 reads SQIVND (reference sequence). The chain's CDR3 is CASRDRGNQPQHF. The CDR3 DNA is TGTGCCAGCCGGGACAGGGGAAATCAGCCCCAGCATTTT. The entire variable domain, with the rest obtained from reference TRBV19 and TRBJ1-5, is as follows: DGGITQSPKYLFRKEGQNVTLSCEQNLNHDAMYWYRQDPGQGLRLIYYSQIVNDFQKGDIAEGYSVSREKKESFPLTVTSAQKNPTAFYLCASRDRGNQPQHFGDGTRLSIL.

This clone was detected only a few times. This chain connects TRBV2 to TRBJ1-1; 11 bases align to TRBD1. Germline values: CDR1 SNHLY, CDR2 FYNNEI. V was pared by 6 bases and J by 4 bases, with 1 base of the junction left unmatched. The length of the CDR3 is 13 residues. This CDR3 reads CASSGTGGTEAFF. Here the CDR3 DNA reads TGTGCCAGCAGCGGGACAGGGGGCACTGAAGCTTTCTTT.

CDR3 region: CASSPGSANYGYTF. The DNA of the CDR3 is TGTGCCAGCAGCCCGGGATCAGCTAACTATGGCTACACCTTC. The chain uses TRBV11-2 and TRBJ1-2, with D hard to call. Germline CDR1 SGHAT, CDR2 FQNNGV. With 5 bases removed from V and 0 bases from J, the gap between germline ends came to 10 bases. The CDR3 runs to 14 residues.

V gene TRBV6-5 combines with J gene TRBJ2-7, with D maybe TRBD1 (6 bases). Germline-derived CDR1 and CDR2 are MNHEY and SVGAGI. This CDR3 has 15 residues. Trimming shortened V by 3 bases and J by 0 bases, and 12 bases separated the two germline ends. The CDR3 loop reads CASSYTGRGSYEQYF. The DNA for the CDR3 is TGTGCCAGCAGTTATACAGGGAGAGGCTCCTACGAGCAGTACTTC.

This chain joins TRBV12-3 or TRBV12-4 and TRBJ1-1; tentatively, D is TRBD1 (6 bases). The CDR3 runs to 13 residues. Trimming took off 5 bases at V and 4 bases at J, with 11 bases between the two ends. The CDR3 DNA reads as TGTGCCAGCAGTATCAGGGGTGGCACTGAAGCTTTCTTT. Translated, it gives CASSIRGGTEAFF.

With respect to this clone: The same CDR3 is also encoded by other DNA sequences in this sample. J is TRBJ1-4 and V is TRBV5-5; weak D call: TRBD1 (5 bases). In germline, CDR1 is SGHKS, CDR2 YYEKEE (reference sequence). This CDR3 region has 15 residues. Trimming shortened V by 1 base and J by 8 bases, and 15 bases separated the two germline ends. For the CDR3, the DNA is TGTGCCAGCAGCTTGCCCCAGGGTGCAGGAGAAAAACTGTTTTTT. As protein: CASSLPQGAGEKLFF.

This sequence joins TRBV9 and TRBJ2-7; D perhaps matches TRBD1 (5 bases). The CDR3 loop spans 14 amino acids. V gave up 3 bases and J gave up 4 bases, with 14 bases separating them. Looked up from germline, CDR1 is SGDLS and CDR2 is YYNGEE. The CDR3 reads CASSGGQVGYEQYF. The DNA of the CDR3 is TGTGCCAGCAGCGGTGGACAAGTGGGGTACGAGCAGTACTTC.

This clone was found a few times. The rearrangement uses TRBV7-9 and TRBJ1-1; D may be TRBD1 (5 bases). The CDR3 loop spans 15 amino acids. Germline V CDR1 and CDR2: SEHNR, FQNEAQ (reference sequence). Deletions cut 7 bases from V and 0 bases from J, with 15 bases between. The CDR3 region is CASTMGGLMNTEAFF. CDR3 nucleotides: TGTGCCAGCACCATGGGGGGATTAATGAACACTGAAGCTTTCTTT.